The 8 T cell receptor beta chains below come from one sample, sequenced in a study of blood T cell repertoires in COVID-19. Profiled with immunoSEQ multiplex PCR; TCRdb holds only in-frame clones, not every one. The repertoire holds around 300,000 clones, with roughly 86% as singletons. Specimen: PBMCs or T cells enriched from blood (not recorded which). The receptors originated from a woman in her 30s who had recovered from COVID-19.

This clone was counted only a few times. CDR3 coding DNA: TGTGCCAGCAGCCAAGGACAGGGGGCCTTCTATGGCTACACCTTC. Protein: CASSQGQGAFYGYTF. The chain employs TRBV14 and TRBJ1-2; 10 positions match TRBD1. V lost 1 base and J lost 4; bases outside the gene matches: 3. In germline, CDR1 is SGHDN, CDR2 FVKESK. CDR3 length: 15 residues.

The chain links TRBV7-2 to TRBJ1-2, with D uncertain. The CDR3 is 14 residues long. The V and J ends lost 6 bases and 3 bases respectively, with 14 bases between them. Looked up from germline, CDR1 is SGHTA and CDR2 is FQGNSA. In DNA, the CDR3 is TGTGCCAGCAGTCCCGCGGGGTTGGACTATGGCTACACCTTC. As protein: CASSPAGLDYGYTF.

The chain carries TRBV15 and TRBJ2-1, with TRBD1 identical over 8 bases. The V gene's germline CDR1 is LNHNV and CDR2 YYDKDF (reference sequence). After removal of 3 bases from V and 7 bases from J, the junction contained 2 bases not matched to a gene. The CDR3 consists of 13 residues. This CDR3 is CATSSHRGNEQFF. In nucleotides, the CDR3 is TGTGCCACCAGCAGTCACAGGGGGAATGAGCAGTTCTTC.

The chain is built from TRBV3-1 (or the pseudogene TRBV3-2) and TRBJ2-5, with 12 bases that match TRBD2. This CDR3 has 15 amino acids. Germline loops: CDR1 LGHDT, CDR2 YNNKEL (reference sequence). Trimming cost V 6 bases and J 5 bases; bases outside gene matches: 7. The DNA for the CDR3 is TGTGCCAGCAGGCCTAGCGGGGGGGCCGGGGAGACCCAGTACTTC. It encodes CASRPSGGAGETQYF.

This rearrangement joins TRBV6-1 to TRBJ1-2, with 9 bases fitting TRBD1. V lost 4 bases, J lost 4 bases, and 10 bases stayed unmatched. The germline V gene has CDR1 MNHNS and CDR2 SASEGT. The CDR3 extends over 16 amino acids. This CDR3 is CASSARTGAPSYGYTF. The CDR3 DNA is TGTGCCAGCAGTGCCCGGACAGGGGCCCCTAGCTATGGCTACACCTTC.

The chain joins TRBV27 to TRBJ2-5; 10 bases match TRBD2. J lost 2 bases, V lost 6 bases, and 18 bases had no gene match. Germline lookup yields CDR1 MNHEY and CDR2 SMNVEV (reference sequence). The CDR3 runs to 19 residues. The CDR3, as DNA: TGTGCCAGCAGCCCCGGTCGGCTAGCGGGGGCTCGTCGACAAGAGACCCAGTACTTC. Residues: CASSPGRLAGARRQETQYF.

This chain joins TRBV6-2 or TRBV6-3 and TRBJ2-7, with D possibly being TRBD2 (6 bases). Germline V gene data show CDR1 as MNHEY and CDR2 as SVGEGT. Trimming took off 0 bases at V and 0 bases at J, with 12 bases between the two ends. This CDR3 has 16 residues. The CDR3 DNA reads as TGTGCCAGCAGTTACTCGGAGGGGACCAGCTCCTACGAGCAGTACTTC. As protein: CASSYSEGTSSYEQYF.

The V call is TRBV19, the J call TRBJ1-5, with a weak D call TRBD1 (5 bases). CDR1 and CDR2 from the germline V gene are LNHDA and SQIVND (reference sequence). The CDR3 totals 13 residues. V lost 5 bases and J lost 4, with 9 bases in between. CDR3 protein: CASSGGGNQPQHF. The CDR3 DNA sequence: TGTGCCAGTAGTGGGGGGGGGAATCAGCCCCAGCATTTT.